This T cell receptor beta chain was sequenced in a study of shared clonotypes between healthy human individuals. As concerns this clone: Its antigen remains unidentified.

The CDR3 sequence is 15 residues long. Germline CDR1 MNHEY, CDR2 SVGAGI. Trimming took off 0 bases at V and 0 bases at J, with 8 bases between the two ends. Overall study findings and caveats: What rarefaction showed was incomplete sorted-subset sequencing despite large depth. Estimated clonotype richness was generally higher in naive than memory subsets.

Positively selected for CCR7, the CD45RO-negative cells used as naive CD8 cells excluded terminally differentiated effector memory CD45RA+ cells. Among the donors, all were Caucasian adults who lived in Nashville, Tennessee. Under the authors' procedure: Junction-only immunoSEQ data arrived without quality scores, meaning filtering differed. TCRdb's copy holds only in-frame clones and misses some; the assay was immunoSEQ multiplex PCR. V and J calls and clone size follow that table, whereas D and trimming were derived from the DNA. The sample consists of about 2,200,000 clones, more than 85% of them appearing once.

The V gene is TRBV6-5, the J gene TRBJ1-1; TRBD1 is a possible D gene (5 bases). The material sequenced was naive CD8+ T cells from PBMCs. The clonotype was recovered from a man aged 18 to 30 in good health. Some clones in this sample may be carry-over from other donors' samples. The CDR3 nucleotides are TGTGCCAGCAGTTACTCCCGACAGATGAACACTGAAGCTTTCTTT. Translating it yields CASSYSRQMNTEAFF.